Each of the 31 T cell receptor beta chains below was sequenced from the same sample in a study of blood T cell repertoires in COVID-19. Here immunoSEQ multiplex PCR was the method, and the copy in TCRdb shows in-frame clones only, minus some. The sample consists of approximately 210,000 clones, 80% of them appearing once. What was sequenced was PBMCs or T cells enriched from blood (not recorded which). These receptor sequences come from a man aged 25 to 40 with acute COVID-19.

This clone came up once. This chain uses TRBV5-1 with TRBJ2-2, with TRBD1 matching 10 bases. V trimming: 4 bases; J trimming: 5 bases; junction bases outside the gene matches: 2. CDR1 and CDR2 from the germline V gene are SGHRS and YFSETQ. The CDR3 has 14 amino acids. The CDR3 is CASSRTGGTGELFF. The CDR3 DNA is TGCGCCAGCAGCCGGACAGGGGGGACCGGGGAGCTGTTTTTT.

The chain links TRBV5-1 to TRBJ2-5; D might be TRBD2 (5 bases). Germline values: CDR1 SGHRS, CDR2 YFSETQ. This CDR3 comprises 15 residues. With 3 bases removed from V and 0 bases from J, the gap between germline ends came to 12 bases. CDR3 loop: CASSSFPGNQETQYF. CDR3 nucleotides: TGCGCCAGCAGCTCTTTTCCGGGAAACCAAGAGACCCAGTACTTC.

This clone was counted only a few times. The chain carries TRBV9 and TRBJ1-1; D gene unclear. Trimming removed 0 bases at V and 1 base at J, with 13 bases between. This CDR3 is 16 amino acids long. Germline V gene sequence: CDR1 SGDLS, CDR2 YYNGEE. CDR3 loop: CASSVDPNSPNTEAFF. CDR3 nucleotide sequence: TGTGCCAGCAGCGTAGACCCTAACAGCCCGAACACTGAAGCTTTCTTT.

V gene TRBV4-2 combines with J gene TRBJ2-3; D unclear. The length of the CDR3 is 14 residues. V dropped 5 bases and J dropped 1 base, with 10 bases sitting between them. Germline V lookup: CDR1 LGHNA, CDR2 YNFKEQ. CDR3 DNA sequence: TGTGCCAGCAGCGTCGAGGCTGGCACAGATACGCAGTATTTT. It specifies CASSVEAGTDTQYF.

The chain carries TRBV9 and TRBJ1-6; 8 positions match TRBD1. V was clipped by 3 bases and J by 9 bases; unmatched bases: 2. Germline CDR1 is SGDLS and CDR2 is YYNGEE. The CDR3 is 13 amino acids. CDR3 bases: TGTGCCAGCAGCGGCACAGGGGGTTCACCCCTCCACTTT. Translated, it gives CASSGTGGSPLHF.

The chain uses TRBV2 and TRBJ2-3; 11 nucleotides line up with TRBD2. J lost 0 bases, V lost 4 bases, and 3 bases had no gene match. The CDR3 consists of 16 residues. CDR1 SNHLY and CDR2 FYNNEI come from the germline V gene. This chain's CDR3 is CASSGGLAASTDTQYF. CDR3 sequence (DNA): TGTGCCAGCAGTGGGGGACTAGCGGCTAGCACAGATACGCAGTATTTT.

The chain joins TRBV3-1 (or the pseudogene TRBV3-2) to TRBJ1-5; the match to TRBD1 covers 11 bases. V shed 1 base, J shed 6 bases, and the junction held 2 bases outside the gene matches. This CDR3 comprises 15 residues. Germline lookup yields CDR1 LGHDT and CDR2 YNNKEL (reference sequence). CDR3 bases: TGTGCCAGCAGCCAAGGGACAGGGGGCGGTCAGCCCCAGCATTTT. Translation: CASSQGTGGGQPQHF.

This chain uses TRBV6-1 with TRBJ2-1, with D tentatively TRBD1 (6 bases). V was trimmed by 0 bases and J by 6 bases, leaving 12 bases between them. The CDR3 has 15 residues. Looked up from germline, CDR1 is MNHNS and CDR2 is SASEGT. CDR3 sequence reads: CASSEAEEGGNEQFF. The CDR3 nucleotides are TGTGCCAGCAGTGAAGCGGAGGAAGGGGGCAATGAGCAGTTCTTC.

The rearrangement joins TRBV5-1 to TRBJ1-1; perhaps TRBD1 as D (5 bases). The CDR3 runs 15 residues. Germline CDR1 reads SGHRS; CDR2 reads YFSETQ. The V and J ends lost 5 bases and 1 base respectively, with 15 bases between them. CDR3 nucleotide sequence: TGCGCCAGCAGGGACGGGACCGGGGGGAACACTGAAGCTTTCTTT. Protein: CASRDGTGGNTEAFF. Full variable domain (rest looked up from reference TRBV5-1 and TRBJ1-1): KAGVTQTPRYLIKTRGQQVTLSCSPISGHRSVSWYQQTPGQGLQFLFEYFSETQRNKGNFPGRFSGRQFSNSRSEMNVSTLELGDSALYLCASRDGTGGNTEAFFGQGTRLTVV.

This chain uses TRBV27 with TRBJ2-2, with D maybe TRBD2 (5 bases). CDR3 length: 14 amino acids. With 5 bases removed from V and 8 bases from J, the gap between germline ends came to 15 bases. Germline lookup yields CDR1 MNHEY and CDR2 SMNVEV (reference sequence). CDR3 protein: CASSARQLAGELFF. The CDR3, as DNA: TGTGCCAGCAGTGCCAGACAATTAGCGGGGGAGCTGTTTTTT.

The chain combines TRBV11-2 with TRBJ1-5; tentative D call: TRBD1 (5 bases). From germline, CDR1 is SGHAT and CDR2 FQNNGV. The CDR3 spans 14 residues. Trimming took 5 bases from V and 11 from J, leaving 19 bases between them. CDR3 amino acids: CASSGIRDSATQHF. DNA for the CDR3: TGTGCCAGCAGCGGAATCCGGGACTCCGCGACCCAGCATTTT.

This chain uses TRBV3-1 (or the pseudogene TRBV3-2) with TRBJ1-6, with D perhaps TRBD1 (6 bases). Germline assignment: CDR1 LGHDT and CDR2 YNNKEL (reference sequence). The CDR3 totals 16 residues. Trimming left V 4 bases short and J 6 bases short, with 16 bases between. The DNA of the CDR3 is TGTGCCAGCAGCCCTCAATCGAGGGGGGGTAATTCACCCCTCCACTTT. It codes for CASSPQSRGGNSPLHF.

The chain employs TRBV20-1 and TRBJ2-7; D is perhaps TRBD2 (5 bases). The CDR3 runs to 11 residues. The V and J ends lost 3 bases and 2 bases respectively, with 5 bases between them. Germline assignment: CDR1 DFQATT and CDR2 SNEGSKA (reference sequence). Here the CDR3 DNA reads TGCAGTGCTAGTAGCGCCTACGAGCAGTACTTC. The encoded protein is CSASSAYEQYF.

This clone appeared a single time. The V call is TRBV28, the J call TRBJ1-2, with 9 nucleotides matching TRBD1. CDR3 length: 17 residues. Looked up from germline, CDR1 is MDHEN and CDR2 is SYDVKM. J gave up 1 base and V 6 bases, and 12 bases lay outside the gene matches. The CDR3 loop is CASSQERTGEDNYGYTF. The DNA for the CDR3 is TGTGCCAGCAGCCAAGAGCGGACAGGGGAAGATAACTATGGCTACACCTTC.

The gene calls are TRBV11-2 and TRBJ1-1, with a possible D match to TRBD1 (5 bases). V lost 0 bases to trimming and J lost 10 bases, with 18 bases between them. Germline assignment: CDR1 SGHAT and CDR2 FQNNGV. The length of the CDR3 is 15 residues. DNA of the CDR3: TGTGCCAGCAGCTTAGATCTGGGGGGACTCTTGGGAGCTTTCTTT. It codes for CASSLDLGGLLGAFF.

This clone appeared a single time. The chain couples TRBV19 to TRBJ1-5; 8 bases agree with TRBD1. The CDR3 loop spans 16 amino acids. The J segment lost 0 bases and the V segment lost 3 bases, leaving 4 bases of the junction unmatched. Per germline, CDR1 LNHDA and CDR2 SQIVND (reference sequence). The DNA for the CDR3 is TGTGCCAGTAGTATGGCGACAGGGGATAGCAATCAGCCCCAGCATTTT. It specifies CASSMATGDSNQPQHF.

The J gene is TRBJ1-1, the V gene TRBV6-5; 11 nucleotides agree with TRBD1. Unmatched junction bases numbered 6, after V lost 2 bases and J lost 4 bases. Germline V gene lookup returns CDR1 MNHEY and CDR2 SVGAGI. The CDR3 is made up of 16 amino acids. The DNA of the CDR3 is TGTGCCAGCAGTTACGCCGCCGGGACAGGGGGCACTGAAGCTTTCTTT. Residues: CASSYAAGTGGTEAFF.

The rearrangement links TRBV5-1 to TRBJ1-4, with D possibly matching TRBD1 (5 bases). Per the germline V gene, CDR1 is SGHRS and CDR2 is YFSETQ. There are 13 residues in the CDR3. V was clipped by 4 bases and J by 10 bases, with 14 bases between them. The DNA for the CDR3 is TGCGCCAGCAGCCTGGGGGAGGACGGAAAACTGTTTTTT. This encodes CASSLGEDGKLFF.

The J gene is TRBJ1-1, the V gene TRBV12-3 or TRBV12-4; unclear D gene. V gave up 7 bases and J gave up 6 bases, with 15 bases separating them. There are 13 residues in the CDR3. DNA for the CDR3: TGTGCCAGCACCGAAAGAGTATTGGCTGAAGCTTTCTTT. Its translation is CASTERVLAEAFF.

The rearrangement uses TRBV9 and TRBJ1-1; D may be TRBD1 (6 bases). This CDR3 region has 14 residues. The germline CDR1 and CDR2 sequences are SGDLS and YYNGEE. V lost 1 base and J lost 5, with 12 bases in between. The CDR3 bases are TGTGCCAGCAGCGTATCACAGGGTCTTACTGAAGCTTTCTTT. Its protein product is CASSVSQGLTEAFF.

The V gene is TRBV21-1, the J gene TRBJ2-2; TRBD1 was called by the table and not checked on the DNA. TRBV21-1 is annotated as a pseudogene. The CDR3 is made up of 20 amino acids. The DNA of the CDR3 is TGTGCCAGCAGCAAAGTAAGGGGGCGGCCTATGGGCACGAACACCGGGGAGCTGTTTTTT. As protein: CASSKVRGRPMGTNTGELFF.

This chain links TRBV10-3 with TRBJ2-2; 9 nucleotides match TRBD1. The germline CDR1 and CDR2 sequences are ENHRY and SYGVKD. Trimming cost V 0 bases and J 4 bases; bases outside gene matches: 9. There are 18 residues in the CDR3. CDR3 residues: CAISESNPGTGPTGELFF. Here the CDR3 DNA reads TGTGCCATCAGTGAGTCGAATCCAGGGACAGGGCCCACCGGGGAGCTGTTTTTT.

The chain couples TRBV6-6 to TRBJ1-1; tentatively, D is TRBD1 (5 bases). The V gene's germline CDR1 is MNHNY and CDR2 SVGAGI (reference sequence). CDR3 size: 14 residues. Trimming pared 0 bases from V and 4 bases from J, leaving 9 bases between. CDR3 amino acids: CASSYSGTLTEAFF. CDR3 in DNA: TGTGCCAGCAGTTACTCCGGGACTCTCACTGAAGCTTTCTTT.

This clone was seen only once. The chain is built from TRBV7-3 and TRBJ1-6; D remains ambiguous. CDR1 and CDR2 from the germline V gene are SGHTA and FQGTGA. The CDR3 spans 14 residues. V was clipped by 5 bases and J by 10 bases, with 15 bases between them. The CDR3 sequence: CASSGRALPSPLHF. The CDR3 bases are TGTGCCAGCAGCGGGCGGGCCCTGCCATCACCCCTCCACTTT.

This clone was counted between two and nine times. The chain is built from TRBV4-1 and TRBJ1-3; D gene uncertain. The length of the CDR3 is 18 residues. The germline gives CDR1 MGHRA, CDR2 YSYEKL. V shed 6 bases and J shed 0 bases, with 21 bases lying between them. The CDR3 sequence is CASRYNIQMSASGNTIYF. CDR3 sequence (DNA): TGCGCCAGCAGGTACAATATCCAAATGTCCGCCTCTGGAAACACCATATATTTT.

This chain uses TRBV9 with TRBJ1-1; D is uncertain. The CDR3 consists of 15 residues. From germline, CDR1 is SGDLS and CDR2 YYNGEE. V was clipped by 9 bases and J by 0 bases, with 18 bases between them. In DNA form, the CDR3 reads TGTGCCACTACGCCGGGAGGGATCATGAACACTGAAGCTTTCTTT. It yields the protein CATTPGGIMNTEAFF.

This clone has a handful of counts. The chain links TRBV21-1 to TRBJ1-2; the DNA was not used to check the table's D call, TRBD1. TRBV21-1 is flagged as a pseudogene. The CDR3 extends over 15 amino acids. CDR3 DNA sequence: TGTGCCAGCAATCACAAGTTGGGGCGTAAGGGTGGCTACACCTTC. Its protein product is CASNHKLGRKGGYTF.

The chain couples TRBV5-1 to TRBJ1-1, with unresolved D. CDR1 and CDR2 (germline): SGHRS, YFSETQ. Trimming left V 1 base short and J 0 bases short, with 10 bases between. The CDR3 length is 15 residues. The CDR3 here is CASSLNVALNTEAFF. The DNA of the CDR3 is TGCGCCAGCAGCTTGAACGTAGCGCTGAACACTGAAGCTTTCTTT. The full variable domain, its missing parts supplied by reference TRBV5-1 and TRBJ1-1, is KAGVTQTPRYLIKTRGQQVTLSCSPISGHRSVSWYQQTPGQGLQFLFEYFSETQRNKGNFPGRFSGRQFSNSRSEMNVSTLELGDSALYLCASSLNVALNTEAFFGQGTRLTVV.

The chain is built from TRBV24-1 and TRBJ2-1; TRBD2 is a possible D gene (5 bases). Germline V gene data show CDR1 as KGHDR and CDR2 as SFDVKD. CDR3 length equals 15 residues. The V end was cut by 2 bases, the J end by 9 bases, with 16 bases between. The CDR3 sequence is CATSDSGLPGSEQFF. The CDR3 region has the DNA TGTGCCACCAGTGATTCGGGCCTCCCTGGGAGTGAGCAGTTCTTC.

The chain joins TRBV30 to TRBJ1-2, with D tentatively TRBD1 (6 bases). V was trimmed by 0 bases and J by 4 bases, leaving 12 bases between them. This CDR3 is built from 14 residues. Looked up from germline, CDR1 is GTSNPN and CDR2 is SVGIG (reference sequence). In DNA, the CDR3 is TGTGCCTGGAGTGTACTAGGGGGGGCCTATGGCTACACCTTC. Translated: CAWSVLGGAYGYTF.

CDR3 sequence: CASSIATGPRAFF. DNA for the CDR3: TGTGCCAGTAGTATCGCGACAGGGCCGCGAGCTTTCTTT. V usage is TRBV19 and J usage is TRBJ1-1; 7 bases fit TRBD1. There are 13 residues in the CDR3. With V trimmed by 3 bases and J by 10 bases, 8 bases remained unmatched. Germline V gene lookup returns CDR1 LNHDA and CDR2 SQIVND (reference sequence).